Listed below are T cell receptor beta chains from one sample, sequenced in a study of cytomegalovirus exposure and HLA in healthy donors. Sequencing used immunoSEQ multiplex PCR; TCRdb keeps in-frame clones, though not all of them. The sample has some 90,000 clones, 81% seen once. The sequenced sample consisted of PBMCs. The origin of the receptors is a woman in her 70s in good health and CMV-seropositive. CDR3s include the opening cysteine and the closing phenylalanine or tryptophan. D genes are given only for firm matches.

v_call: TRBV6-4; d_call: -; j_call: TRBJ2-6; cdr3_aa: CASSLGRPGANVLTF; cdr3_nt: TGTGCCAGCAGTCTCGGGAGACCTGGGGCCAACGTCCTGACTTTC
v_call: TRBV28; d_call: TRBD2; j_call: TRBJ2-5; cdr3_aa: CASSSPGPGGREQYF; cdr3_nt: TGTGCCAGCAGTTCCCCGGGACCCGGAGGGCGGGAGCAGTACTTC
v_call: TRBV2; d_call: -; j_call: TRBJ1-3; cdr3_aa: CASSRDSGNTIYF; cdr3_nt: TGTGCCAGTTCAAGAGACTCTGGAAACACCATATATTTT
v_call: TRBV11-2; d_call: TRBD2; j_call: TRBJ2-3; cdr3_aa: CASRGWTSGKGTDTQYF; cdr3_nt: TGTGCCAGCAGGGGTTGGACTAGCGGGAAAGGAACAGATACGCAGTATTTT
v_call: TRBV30; d_call: TRBD1; j_call: TRBJ1-2; cdr3_aa: CAWSVLSRGNYGYTF; cdr3_nt: TGTGCCTGGAGTGTACTGTCCAGGGGGAATTATGGCTACACCTTC
v_call: TRBV7-9; d_call: TRBD1; j_call: TRBJ2-3; cdr3_aa: CASSQDGTGMTDTQYF; cdr3_nt: TGTGCCAGCAGCCAAGACGGGACAGGGATGACAGATACGCAGTATTTT
v_call: TRBV7-9; d_call: -; j_call: TRBJ1-6; cdr3_aa: CASSLATGNNSPLHF; cdr3_nt: TGTGCCAGCAGCTTAGCTACAGGGAATAATTCACCCCTCCACTTT
v_call: TRBV18; d_call: TRBD1; j_call: TRBJ1-6; cdr3_aa: CASSPSSTGTGSPLHF; cdr3_nt: TGTGCCAGCTCACCATCCTCGACAGGGACGGGCTCACCCCTCCACTTT
v_call: TRBV2; d_call: TRBD2; j_call: TRBJ2-5; cdr3_aa: CASSPLTSGIQETQYF; cdr3_nt: TGTGCCAGCTCCCCCCTGACTAGCGGGATCCAAGAGACCCAGTACTTC
v_call: TRBV18; d_call: TRBD2; j_call: TRBJ2-3; cdr3_aa: CASSPRGAGYTDTQYF; cdr3_nt: TGTGCCAGCTCGCCCCGGGGAGCGGGGTACACAGATACGCAGTATTTT
v_call: TRBV30; d_call: TRBD1; j_call: TRBJ2-7; cdr3_aa: CAWTSRGTEKRQYF; cdr3_nt: TGTGCCTGGACTTCGAGGGGGACAGAGAAACGGCAGTACTTC
v_call: TRBV5-4; d_call: -; j_call: TRBJ1-6; cdr3_aa: CASSSNRDSPLHF; cdr3_nt: TGTGCCAGCAGCTCGAACAGAGATTCACCCCTCCACTTT
v_call: TRBV30; d_call: -; j_call: TRBJ1-2; cdr3_aa: CAWTPSSPTGGYTF; cdr3_nt: TGTGCCTGGACCCCATCTAGCCCCACGGGAGGCTACACCTTC